The 29 T cell receptor beta chains listed next were all sequenced from one sample in a study of radiotherapy plus CTLA-4 blockade in lung cancer. Using immunoSEQ multiplex PCR, the repertoire was profiled, and TCRdb retains in-frame clones only, with some absent. This table holds about 60,000 clones, 77% found once. Sequenced material: peripheral blood, taken from a patient treated with radiotherapy plus ipilimumab. These receptors were collected from a human donor with non-small cell lung cancer who had a partial response to radiotherapy plus ipilimumab.

The gene calls are TRBV7-2 and TRBJ2-2; maybe TRBD1 (5 bases). Germline lookup yields CDR1 SGHTA and CDR2 FQGNSA. CDR3 size: 14 residues. V gave up 2 bases and J gave up 1 base, with 5 bases separating them. CDR3 coding DNA: TGTGCCAGCAGCTTACAGGGGAACACCGGGGAGCTGTTTTTT. Its translation: CASSLQGNTGELFF.

This sequence joins TRBV7-9 and TRBJ2-3; TRBD1 might be the D (5 bases). Deletions cut 5 bases from V and 0 bases from J, with 9 bases between. The CDR3 totals 14 residues. The V gene's germline CDR1 is SEHNR and CDR2 FQNEAQ (reference sequence). CDR3 DNA sequence: TGTGCCAGCAGCCCGGACACTAGCACAGATACGCAGTATTTT. Residues: CASSPDTSTDTQYF.

The CDR3 DNA is TGTGCCAGTAGTAAGGGACAGGACTACGAGCAGTACTTC. It is translated as CASSKGQDYEQYF. The chain links TRBV19 to TRBJ2-7; 8 nucleotides line up with TRBD1. V dropped 4 bases and J dropped 3; count of bases not matched to a gene: 2. The CDR3 runs to 13 residues. Germline values: CDR1 LNHDA, CDR2 SQIVND (reference sequence). Complete variable domain (other parts from reference TRBV19 and TRBJ2-7): DGGITQSPKYLFRKEGQNVTLSCEQNLNHDAMYWYRQDPGQGLRLIYYSQIVNDFQKGDIAEGYSVSREKKESFPLTVTSAQKNPTAFYLCASSKGQDYEQYFGPGTRLTVT.

The chain links TRBV9 to TRBJ2-5; D is uncertain. Trimming shortened V by 0 bases and J by 2 bases, and 5 bases separated the two germline ends. Germline V gene data show CDR1 as SGDLS and CDR2 as YYNGEE. The CDR3 contains 13 residues. As DNA, the CDR3 is TGTGCCAGCAGCGTAGATTCGCAAGAGACCCAGTACTTC. Translated: CASSVDSQETQYF. The variable domain in full, with the rest retrieved from reference TRBV9 and TRBJ2-5, is DSGVTQTPKHLITATGQRVTLRCSPRSGDLSVYWYQQSLDQGLQFLIQYYNGEERAKGNILERFSAQQFPDLHSELNLSSLELGDSALYFCASSVDSQETQYFGPGTRLLVL.

The rearrangement links TRBV19 to TRBJ2-1; D unresolved. This CDR3 spans 12 amino acids. Per germline, CDR1 LNHDA and CDR2 SQIVND (reference sequence). The ends were cut back, 5 bases at V and 5 bases at J, with 7 bases in the middle. CDR3 residues: CASSLTDNEQFF. CDR3 in DNA: TGTGCCAGTAGTTTAACAGACAATGAGCAGTTCTTC.

This clone has more than one count but fewer than ten. This rearrangement joins TRBV10-3 to TRBJ1-2; no clear D gene. CDR3 size: 13 residues. V lost 6 bases and J 8 bases, leaving 16 bases between the germline ends. Germline CDR1 is ENHRY and CDR2 is SYGVKD. The CDR3 reads CAIRRDKSGGYTF. CDR3 nucleotides: TGTGCCATCAGACGCGACAAGAGCGGGGGCTACACCTTC.

The chain couples TRBV5-1 to TRBJ2-7, with TRBD2 matching 9 bases. Germline assignment: CDR1 SGHRS and CDR2 YFSETQ. There are 15 residues in the CDR3. Germline trimming cut 5 bases from V and 0 bases from J; bases unmatched to any gene: 6. This CDR3 is CASSWERGVSYEQYF. Here the CDR3 DNA reads TGCGCCAGCAGTTGGGAGCGGGGGGTCTCCTACGAGCAGTACTTC.

The chain combines TRBV9 with TRBJ1-3; D unresolved. The germline V gene has CDR1 SGDLS and CDR2 YYNGEE. This CDR3 region has 14 residues. Trimming removed 0 bases from V and 4 bases from J, with 8 bases in between. Here the CDR3 reads CASSVAAQGNTIYF. CDR3 nucleotide sequence: TGTGCCAGCAGCGTAGCAGCGCAGGGAAACACCATATATTTT. The full variable domain, in which reference TRBV9 and TRBJ1-3 provide the parts outside the CDR3, is DSGVTQTPKHLITATGQRVTLRCSPRSGDLSVYWYQQSLDQGLQFLIQYYNGEERAKGNILERFSAQQFPDLHSELNLSSLELGDSALYFCASSVAAQGNTIYFGEGSWLTVV.

For the CDR3, the DNA is TGTGCCAGCAGTGAAGCCAGGGACAGGGTCGACTATGGCTACACCTTC. The encoded protein is CASSEARDRVDYGYTF. V usage is TRBV6-1 and J usage is TRBJ1-2; 9 positions match TRBD1. The germline V gene has CDR1 MNHNS and CDR2 SASEGT. With 0 bases clipped from V and 3 bases from J, the junction kept 5 bases outside the gene matches. The CDR3 loop spans 16 amino acids.

V usage is TRBV9 and J usage is TRBJ2-3; no definite D call. The germline gives CDR1 SGDLS, CDR2 YYNGEE. The CDR3 length is 15 residues. V shed 0 bases and J shed 0 bases, with 8 bases lying between them. CDR3: CASSVDGASTDTQYF. CDR3 sequence (DNA): TGTGCCAGCAGCGTAGATGGAGCAAGCACAGATACGCAGTATTTT.

The CDR3 DNA follows: TGTGCCAGCAGCTTAGTTGGCGGGGCTGGGAGCACAGATACGCAGTATTTT. Its translation: CASSLVGGAGSTDTQYF. This rearrangement joins TRBV11-2 to TRBJ2-3; D is possibly TRBD2 (6 bases). This CDR3 is built from 17 residues. V was pared by 1 base and J by 0 bases, with 14 bases between. Germline V gene sequence: CDR1 SGHAT, CDR2 FQNNGV.

The chain employs TRBV5-4 and TRBJ1-2, with D tentatively TRBD1 (6 bases). The CDR3 has 14 residues. The germline V gene encodes CDR1 SGHNT and CDR2 YYREEE (reference sequence). The germline V and J ends were trimmed by 3 bases and 4 bases, with 13 bases remaining between them. As DNA, the CDR3 is TGTGCCAGCAGCTCTGGGGGGGGCAGCTATGGCTACACCTTC. Translating gives CASSSGGGSYGYTF. Full variable domain (rest looked up from reference TRBV5-4 and TRBJ1-2): ETGVTQSPTHLIKTRGQQVTLRCSSQSGHNTVSWYQQALGQGPQFIFQYYREEENGRGNFPPRFSGLQFPNYSSELNVNALELDDSALYLCASSSGGGSYGYTFGSGTRLTVV.

The V call is TRBV28, the J call TRBJ2-3; 14 nucleotides match TRBD2. The CDR3 covers 17 residues. Trimming cost V 2 bases and J 4 bases; bases outside gene matches: 5. Germline-derived CDR1 and CDR2 are MDHEN and SYDVKM. The CDR3 spells CASSLPRLAGGPDTQYF. CDR3 nucleotide sequence: TGTGCCAGCAGTTTACCCCGACTAGCGGGGGGGCCAGATACGCAGTATTTT.

The gene calls are TRBV19 and TRBJ1-6, with 7 bases that match TRBD1. Germline CDR1 is LNHDA and CDR2 is SQIVND (reference sequence). The CDR3 is 14 residues long. The J segment lost 7 bases and the V segment lost 4 bases, leaving 4 bases of the junction unmatched. CDR3 sequence (DNA): TGTGCCAGTAGTAGGGGACAGACAAATTCACCCCTCCACTTT. Its protein product is CASSRGQTNSPLHF. Complete variable domain (other parts from reference TRBV19 and TRBJ1-6): DGGITQSPKYLFRKEGQNVTLSCEQNLNHDAMYWYRQDPGQGLRLIYYSQIVNDFQKGDIAEGYSVSREKKESFPLTVTSAQKNPTAFYLCASSRGQTNSPLHFGNGTRLTVT.

This clone was observed a single time. This sequence joins TRBV6-6 and TRBJ1-2; D might be TRBD1 (6 bases). Germline CDR1 MNHNY, CDR2 SVGAGI (reference sequence). CDR3 length: 15 residues. The V end lost 0 bases, the J end lost 5 bases, and 13 bases lay between the germline ends. The CDR3 DNA is TGTGCCAGCAGTTACTCACCCGGGACACAGTATGGCTACACCTTC. Translating gives CASSYSPGTQYGYTF.

The chain combines TRBV9 with TRBJ2-6; 7 bases match TRBD1. CDR1 is SGDLS and CDR2 is YYNGEE in the germline V gene. The CDR3 covers 19 residues. V dropped 0 bases and J dropped 1; count of bases not matched to a gene: 10. The CDR3 DNA sequence: TGTGCCAGCAGCGTAGGTGCAGGGACAGAAGTTTCTGGGGCCAACGTCCTGACTTTC. Amino acid sequence: CASSVGAGTEVSGANVLTF.

The V gene is TRBV19, the J gene TRBJ1-2; 12 nucleotides align to TRBD1. This CDR3 region has 15 residues. CDR1 LNHDA and CDR2 SQIVND come from the germline V gene (reference sequence). With V trimmed by 3 bases and J by 7 bases, 6 bases remained unmatched. The CDR3 DNA is TGTGCCAGTAGTATTCCGGGACAGGGGGCGCGTGGCTACACCTTC. Its protein product is CASSIPGQGARGYTF.

The V call is TRBV5-8, the J call TRBJ2-2, with TRBD1 matching over 7 bases. The CDR3 loop spans 15 amino acids. After removal of 4 bases from V and 5 bases from J, the junction contained 8 bases not matched to a gene. Germline V gene sequence: CDR1 SGHTS, CDR2 YDEGEE. The chain's CDR3 is CASSHNRGRTGELFF. CDR3 DNA: TGTGCCAGCAGCCATAACAGGGGCCGGACCGGGGAGCTGTTTTTT.

This clone has just one count. The CDR3 DNA reads as TGTGCCAGCAGGGGGGGGCTGGATGAGCAGTTCTTC. Residues: CASRGGLDEQFF. The chain has TRBV2 and TRBJ2-1; the D gene is possibly TRBD2 (7 bases). CDR1 and CDR2 (germline): SNHLY, FYNNEI. With 6 bases removed from V and 8 bases from J, the gap between germline ends came to 11 bases. This CDR3 spans 12 amino acids.

The V and J genes are TRBV10-1 and TRBJ1-3; 7 bases map to TRBD1. The CDR3 has 17 residues. V was clipped by 8 bases and J by 0 bases; unmatched bases: 13. CDR1 and CDR2 (germline): WNHNN, SYGVQD (reference sequence). In DNA, the CDR3 is TGCGCCAGCCAGCAACCGGGACAGCTGAGCTCTGGAAACACCATATATTTT. Translated: CASQQPGQLSSGNTIYF.

The chain employs TRBV7-9 and TRBJ1-5; perhaps TRBD1 as D (6 bases). The V end was cut by 4 bases, the J end by 10 bases, with 17 bases between. The CDR3 is made up of 14 amino acids. Germline V CDR1 and CDR2: SEHNR, FQNEAQ (reference sequence). As DNA, the CDR3 is TGTGCCAGCAGCTCGGGACAAGTCAGGGACCCCCAGCATTTT. This sequence encodes CASSSGQVRDPQHF.

Notes on this clone: Other DNA variants within this sample encode the same CDR3. The J gene is TRBJ2-7, the V gene TRBV11-2; D possibly corresponds to TRBD1 (5 bases). V lost 5 bases, J lost 4 bases, and 9 bases lay in between. Germline assignment: CDR1 SGHAT and CDR2 FQNNGV. The CDR3 has 12 amino acids. CDR3: CASSPTGYEQYF. The CDR3 coding sequence is TGTGCCAGCAGCCCAACAGGTTACGAGCAGTACTTC.

The chain combines TRBV7-2 with TRBJ1-5; maybe TRBD1 (6 bases). The CDR3 is 13 residues long. Germline CDR1 SGHTA, CDR2 FQGNSA. Between the trimmed V and J ends, which lost 1 base and 15 bases, there was a span of 16 bases. This CDR3 reads CASSLVVSGTLHF. The CDR3 DNA is TGTGCCAGCAGCTTAGTCGTTAGCGGGACATTGCATTTT. The variable domain in full, completed from reference TRBV7-2 and TRBJ1-5, reads GAGVSQSPSNKVTEKGKDVELRCDPISGHTALYWYRQSLGQGLEFLIYFQGNSAPDKSGLPSDRFSAERTGGSVSTLTIQRTQQEDSAVYLCASSLVVSGTLHFGDGTRLSIL.

V usage is TRBV28 and J usage is TRBJ1-2, with D possibly being TRBD1 (5 bases). This CDR3 has 13 amino acids. V gave up 8 bases and J gave up 3 bases, with 13 bases separating them. Germline V gene lookup returns CDR1 MDHEN and CDR2 SYDVKM. The CDR3 loop is CASYLAGDYGYTF. The CDR3 DNA follows: TGTGCCAGCTACCTCGCGGGGGACTATGGCTACACCTTC.

J is TRBJ2-1 and V is TRBV27; no clear D. Germline values: CDR1 MNHEY, CDR2 SMNVEV (reference sequence). The CDR3 contains 10 residues. Trimming left V 6 bases short and J 9 bases short, with 6 bases between. The DNA for the CDR3 is TGTGCCAGCAGCGTCGGTGAGCAGTTCTTC. Amino acids: CASSVGEQFF.

This clone has ten or more counts. The chain recombines TRBV7-2 with TRBJ2-7; 9 bases are shared with TRBD1. Germline CDR1 SGHTA, CDR2 FQGNSA. After removal of 3 bases from V and 2 bases from J, the junction contained 5 bases not matched to a gene. The CDR3 totals 15 residues. The CDR3 sequence: CASSFGQGPTYEQYF. CDR3 in DNA: TGTGCCAGCAGCTTCGGACAGGGGCCTACCTACGAGCAGTACTTC.

The rearrangement links TRBV5-1 to TRBJ2-7; 9 positions match TRBD1. The CDR3 covers 14 residues. After removal of 0 bases from V and 4 bases from J, the junction contained 2 bases not matched to a gene. The germline CDR1 and CDR2 sequences are SGHRS and YFSETQ. The CDR3 DNA sequence: TGCGCCAGCAGCTTGGGGGGACAGGGTTACGAGCAGTACTTC. This translates into CASSLGGQGYEQYF.

The V and J genes are TRBV10-3 and TRBJ1-2; TRBD1 is a possible D gene (5 bases). V was shortened by 6 bases and J by 4 bases, with 12 bases between the two germline ends. This CDR3 is 13 amino acids long. Per the germline V gene, CDR1 is ENHRY and CDR2 is SYGVKD. The CDR3 DNA reads as TGTGCCATCAGCGACAGTCAGGTCTATGGCTACACCTTC. Translated, it gives CAISDSQVYGYTF.

The genes are TRBV5-1 and TRBJ1-4; D is uncertain. This CDR3 has 14 residues. Per germline, CDR1 SGHRS and CDR2 YFSETQ. Trimming left V 1 base short and J 7 bases short, with 11 bases between. The CDR3 bases are TGCGCCAGCAGCTTGATCGGGGAGGGTGAAAAACTGTTTTTT. This encodes CASSLIGEGEKLFF. The full variable domain, completed using reference TRBV5-1 and TRBJ1-4, is KAGVTQTPRYLIKTRGQQVTLSCSPISGHRSVSWYQQTPGQGLQFLFEYFSETQRNKGNFPGRFSGRQFSNSRSEMNVSTLELGDSALYLCASSLIGEGEKLFFGSGTQLSVL.